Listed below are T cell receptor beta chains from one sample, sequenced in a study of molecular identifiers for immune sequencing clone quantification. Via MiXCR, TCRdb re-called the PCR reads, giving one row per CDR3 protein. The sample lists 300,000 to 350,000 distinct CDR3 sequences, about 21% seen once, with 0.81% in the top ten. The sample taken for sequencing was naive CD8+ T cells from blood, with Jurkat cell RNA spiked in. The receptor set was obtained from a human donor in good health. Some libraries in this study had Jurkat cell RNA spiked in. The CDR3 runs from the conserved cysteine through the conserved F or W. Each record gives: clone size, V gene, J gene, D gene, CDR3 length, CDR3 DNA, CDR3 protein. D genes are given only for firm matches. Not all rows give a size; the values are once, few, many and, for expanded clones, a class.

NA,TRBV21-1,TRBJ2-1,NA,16,TGTGCCAGCAGCAAGGTCACGCAGAGCTCCTACAATGAGCAGTTCTTC,CASSKVTQSSYNEQFF
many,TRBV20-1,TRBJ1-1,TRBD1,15,TGCAGTGCTAGAGGGGGCCGGGACAGGGGCGCTGAAGCTTTCTTT,CSARGGRDRGAEAFF
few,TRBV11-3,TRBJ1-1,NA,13,TGTGCCAGCAGCTTGCGACGGAACACTGAAGCTTTCTTT,CASSLRRNTEAFF
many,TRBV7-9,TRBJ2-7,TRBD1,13,TGTGCCAGCAGCGGTGGACAGGCGAGCGAGCAGTACTTC,CASSGGQASEQYF
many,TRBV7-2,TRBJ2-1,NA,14,TGTGCCAGCAGCTTATACGTCACATACAATGAGCAGTTCTTC,CASSLYVTYNEQFF
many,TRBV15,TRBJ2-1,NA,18,TGTGCCACCAGCAGAGATGCATCAACGATCAGCTCCTACAATGAGCAGTTCTTC,CATSRDASTISSYNEQFF
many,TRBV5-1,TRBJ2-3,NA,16,TGCGCCAGCAGCCTCGGGACTTTCCGGACGACAGATACGCAGTATTTT,CASSLGTFRTTDTQYF
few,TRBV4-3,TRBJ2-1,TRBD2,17,TGCGCCAGCAGCCAGGACCAGACTAGCGGATCCTACAATGAGCAGTTCTTC,CASSQDQTSGSYNEQFF
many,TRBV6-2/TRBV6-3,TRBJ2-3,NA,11,TGTGCCAGCAGTTCGGGAGATACGCAGTATTTT,CASSSGDTQYF
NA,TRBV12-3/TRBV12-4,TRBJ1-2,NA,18,TGTGCCAGCAGTTTAAATGATGTAGTGCTTGTCGGTGACTATGGCTACACCTTC,CASSLNDVVLVGDYGYTF
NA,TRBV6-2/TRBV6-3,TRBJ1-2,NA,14,TGTGCCAGCAGTTACTCGATTCCGAGTACTGGCTACACCTTC,CASSYSIPSTGYTF
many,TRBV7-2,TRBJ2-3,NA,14,TGTGCCAGCAGCTTGGGTCAGGGGCGAGATACGCAGTATTTT,CASSLGQGRDTQYF
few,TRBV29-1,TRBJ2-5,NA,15,TGCAGCGTGACCCCCCCCCGGCAGACCCAAGAGACCCAGTACTTC,CSVTPPRQTQETQYF
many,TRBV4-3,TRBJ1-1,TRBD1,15,TGCGCCAGCAGCCAAGCCCGGACAGGGAACACTGAAGCTTTCTTT,CASSQARTGNTEAFF
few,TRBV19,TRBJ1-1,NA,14,TGTGCCAGTAGTTTCGACCAGGGGAAAACTGAAGCTTTCTTT,CASSFDQGKTEAFF
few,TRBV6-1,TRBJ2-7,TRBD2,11,TGTGCCAGCCGGGGGGGTGGGGAGCAGTACTTC,CASRGGGEQYF
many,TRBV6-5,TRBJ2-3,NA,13,TGTGCCAGCAGGTCGGGAGTGGGAGATACGCAGTATTTT,CASRSGVGDTQYF
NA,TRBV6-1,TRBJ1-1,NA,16,TGTGCCGGCAGTGAAGAGGGGGACTGGAGGCTTTCCGAAGCTTTCTTT,CAGSEEGDWRLSEAFF
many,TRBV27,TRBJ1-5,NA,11,TGTGCCAGCGGACACAATCAGCCCCAGCATTTT,CASGHNQPQHF
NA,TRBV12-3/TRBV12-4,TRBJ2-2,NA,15,TGTGCCAGCAGTCTCGGGACACCCAACACCGGGGGGCTGTTTTTT,CASSLGTPNTGGLFF
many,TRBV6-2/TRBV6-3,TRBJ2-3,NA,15,TGTGCCAGCAGTTACGACGGCCGGAGCACAGATACGCAGTATTTT,CASSYDGRSTDTQYF
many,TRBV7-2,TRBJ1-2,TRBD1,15,TGTGCCAGCAGCTCGGACAGGGGGTTTTATTATGGCTACACCTTC,CASSSDRGFYYGYTF
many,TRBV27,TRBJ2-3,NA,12,TGTGCCAGCAGGAGGGACCTCATGAAGCAGTATTTT,CASRRDLMKQYF
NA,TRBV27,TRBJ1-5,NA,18,TGTGCCAGCAGCCCCCTCCATCGGGGGCGAGGAAGCAATCAGCCCCAGCATTTT,CASSPLHRGRGSNQPQHF
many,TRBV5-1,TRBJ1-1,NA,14,TGCGCCAGCAGCTTGTGGGGGGCAGGCACTGAAGCTTTCTTT,CASSLWGAGTEAFF
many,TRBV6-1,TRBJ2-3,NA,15,TGTGCCATCTTACCCCTAGCGGAGGGGGTAGATACGCAGTATTTT,CAILPLAEGVDTQYF
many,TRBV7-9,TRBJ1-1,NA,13,TGTGCCAGCAGCCCCCCGTTGGGAACTGAAGCTTTCTTT,CASSPPLGTEAFF
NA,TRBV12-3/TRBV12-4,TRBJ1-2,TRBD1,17,TGTGCCAGCAGTCCTTTCTTCCTAGGACAGGCAGACTATGGCTACACCTTC,CASSPFFLGQADYGYTF
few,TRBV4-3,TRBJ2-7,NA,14,TGCGCCAGCAGCCAGGACACAGGGATCTACGAGCAGTACTTC,CASSQDTGIYEQYF